The clone carrying this T cell receptor (beta chain) came up once. Its specificity is unknown. This specimen comes from a study of Ad26.COV2.S vaccination and SARS-CoV-2 variants. Study-wide results and limits: Substantial breadth in spike-specific CD8+ and CD4+ T cell responses was reportedly seen after vaccination. Breadth and depth estimates from TCRs may understate total T cell responses. Spike-specific TCR breadth was greater in vaccine than placebo recipients.

CDR3 size: 15 residues. Germline CDR1 ENHRY, CDR2 SYGVKD. The V segment lost 5 bases and the J segment 5 bases; nucleotides outside the gene matches: 9. Treatment denoted: approximately 18 received Ad26.COV2.S at low or high dose, single or two shots; about 5 received placebo; per-sample allocation not given. It was on day 63 after the first vaccine or placebo injection that samples were taken. An adult of 18-55 years in Boston served as donor. Using immunoSEQ multiplex PCR, the repertoire was profiled, and TCRdb retains in-frame clones only, with some absent. Altogether approximately 420,000 clones are present, about 85% being singletons, with the ten largest covering about 3.6%.

The J gene is TRBJ2-3, the V gene TRBV10-3; 8 nucleotides align to TRBD1. This clonotype was obtained from a person aged 18 to 65 who received the Ad26.COV2.S COVID-19 vaccine or a placebo. The starting material was peripheral blood, obtained in a trial of Ad26.COV2.S vaccine versus placebo. The CDR3: CAISPALDREDTQYF. The CDR3 DNA is TGTGCCATCAGTCCAGCATTGGACAGGGAAGATACGCAGTATTTT.